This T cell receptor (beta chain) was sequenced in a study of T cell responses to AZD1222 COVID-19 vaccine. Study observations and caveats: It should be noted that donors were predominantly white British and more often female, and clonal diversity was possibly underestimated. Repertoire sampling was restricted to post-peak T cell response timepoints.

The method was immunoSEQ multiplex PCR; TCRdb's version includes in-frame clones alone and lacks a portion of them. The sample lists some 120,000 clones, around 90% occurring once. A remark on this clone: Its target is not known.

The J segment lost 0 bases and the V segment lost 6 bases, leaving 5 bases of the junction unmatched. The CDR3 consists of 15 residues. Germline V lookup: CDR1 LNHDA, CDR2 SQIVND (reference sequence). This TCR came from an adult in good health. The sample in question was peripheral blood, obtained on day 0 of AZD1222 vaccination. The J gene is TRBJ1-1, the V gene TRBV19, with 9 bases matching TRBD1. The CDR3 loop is CASRDRGLMNTEAFF. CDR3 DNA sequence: TGTGCCAGTAGGGACAGGGGCCTAATGAACACTGAAGCTTTCTTT.